Below are 13 T cell receptor beta chains sequenced from a single sample in a study of PD-1 blockade in classical Hodgkin lymphoma. Specified time point: newly diagnosed, previously untreated cHL patient sample. Clones were read by immunoSEQ multiplex PCR, and TCRdb kept only the in-frame ones, dropping some. The table records 25,000 to 35,000 clones, roughly 94% of them present only once. Sequenced: peripheral blood mononuclear cells (PBMCs). Receptor source: a human donor with classical Hodgkin lymphoma.

This clone was counted once. The V gene is TRBV28, the J gene TRBJ1-1; D gene ambiguous. Germline CDR1 MDHEN, CDR2 SYDVKM. CDR3 length: 13 residues. Deletions cut 6 bases from V and 0 bases from J, with 8 bases between. The CDR3 sequence: CASSTSMNTEAFF. The CDR3 DNA follows: TGTGCCAGCAGCACCTCCATGAACACTGAAGCTTTCTTT.

The chain carries TRBV28 and TRBJ1-5; no clear D gene. The V and J ends lost 6 bases and 7 bases respectively, with 13 bases between them. The V gene's germline CDR1 is MDHEN and CDR2 SYDVKM. CDR3 length: 13 amino acids. CDR3 sequence reads: CASRRGIGQPQHF. CDR3 in DNA: TGTGCCAGCAGACGGGGAATCGGACAGCCCCAGCATTTT.

The CDR3 nucleotides are TGTGCCAGCAGCTTCTGGGACAGGCTGAACACTGAAGCTTTCTTT. Its translation: CASSFWDRLNTEAFF. V gene TRBV11-2 combines with J gene TRBJ1-1, with 8 bases lining up with TRBD1. The CDR3 is 15 amino acids. The germline CDR1 and CDR2 sequences are SGHAT and FQNNGV. V trimming: 3 bases; J trimming: 0 bases; junction bases outside the gene matches: 3.

This chain connects TRBV4-1 to TRBJ2-7; unclear D gene. The CDR3 is made up of 12 amino acids. Trimming removed 0 bases at V and 6 bases at J, with 6 bases between. Germline V gene sequence: CDR1 MGHRA, CDR2 YSYEKL. The CDR3 nucleotides read TGCGCCAGCAGCCAAGATGGTACCGAGCAGTACTTC. It specifies CASSQDGTEQYF.

This chain connects TRBV25-1 to TRBJ1-2; a weak D match, TRBD1 (6 bases). The germline CDR1 and CDR2 sequences are MGHDK and SYGVNS. The germline V and J ends were trimmed by 5 bases and 5 bases, with 15 bases remaining between them. The CDR3 is 14 amino acids. CDR3 amino acids: CASSTGIPYYGYTF. CDR3 in DNA: TGTGCCAGCAGTACAGGGATTCCCTATTATGGCTACACCTTC.

CDR3 loop: CAISATSGNLNEQFF. The CDR3 region has the DNA TGTGCCATCAGCGCGACTAGCGGGAATTTAAATGAGCAGTTCTTC. The rearrangement joins TRBV10-3 to TRBJ2-1, with 11 bases matching TRBD2. The length of the CDR3 is 15 residues. Trimming removed 6 bases from V and 7 bases from J; junction bases left unmatched: 8. Germline V gene lookup returns CDR1 ENHRY and CDR2 SYGVKD.

In regard to this clone: The junction shows a germline mismatch at one end, possibly a read error. This chain connects TRBV11-2 to TRBJ2-1; 9 nucleotides line up with TRBD2. The germline CDR1 and CDR2 sequences are SGHAT and FQNNGV. This CDR3 is built from 15 residues. The CDR3 sequence: CTSSFRLADYNEQFF. The CDR3 DNA reads TGTACCAGCAGCTTCAGACTAGCGGATTACAATGAGCAGTTCTTC.

The genes are TRBV11-2 and TRBJ1-5, with 7 bases that match TRBD1. V gave up 3 bases and J gave up 0 bases; unmatched junction bases: 2. CDR1 SGHAT and CDR2 FQNNGV come from the germline V gene. The CDR3 loop spans 15 amino acids. CDR3 protein: CASSFGTDSNQPQHF. In nucleotides, the CDR3 is TGTGCCAGCAGCTTCGGGACAGATAGCAATCAGCCCCAGCATTTT.

The V and J genes are TRBV5-1 and TRBJ2-7; perhaps D is TRBD1 or TRBD2 (6 bases each). Germline V gene lookup returns CDR1 SGHRS and CDR2 YFSETQ. Trimming shortened V by 3 bases and J by 4 bases, and 14 bases separated the two germline ends. The CDR3 sequence is 14 residues long. The CDR3 reads CASSWTVGGYEQYF. The CDR3 bases are TGCGCCAGCAGCTGGACGGTAGGGGGGTACGAGCAGTACTTC.

The chain joins TRBV9 to TRBJ2-3; the match to TRBD1 covers 7 bases. V trimming: 0 bases; J trimming: 1 base; junction bases outside the gene matches: 5. Germline loops: CDR1 SGDLS, CDR2 YYNGEE. The length of the CDR3 is 16 residues. The CDR3 region is CASSVEGAVGTDTQYF. CDR3 in DNA: TGTGCCAGCAGCGTAGAGGGGGCCGTGGGCACAGATACGCAGTATTTT.

This clone has only a few counts. This rearrangement joins TRBV5-1 to TRBJ2-7; D uncertain. Germline V gene sequence: CDR1 SGHRS, CDR2 YFSETQ. CDR3 size: 13 residues. Between the trimmed V and J ends, which lost 0 bases and 2 bases, there was a span of 6 bases. CDR3 protein: CASSLAPAYEQYF. As DNA, the CDR3 is TGCGCCAGCAGCTTGGCCCCAGCCTACGAGCAGTACTTC.

The rearrangement links TRBV5-6 to TRBJ1-3; TRBD1 agrees at 8 bases. J was trimmed by 0 bases and V by 4 bases; bases with no gene match: 12. Germline V gene lookup returns CDR1 SGHDT and CDR2 YYEEEE. The CDR3 consists of 18 residues. The CDR3 sequence is CASSTGTGHLFSGNTIYF. Here the CDR3 DNA reads TGTGCCAGCAGCACCGGGACAGGCCACTTGTTCTCTGGAAACACCATATATTTT.

This chain connects TRBV11-2 to TRBJ1-5; no reliable D call. Trimming stripped 0 bases from V and 0 bases from J, with 9 bases between. The CDR3 is 16 amino acids. Germline V gives CDR1 SGHAT, CDR2 FQNNGV. Written as DNA, the CDR3 is TGTGCCAGCAGCTTAGATATGGCAGATAGCAATCAGCCCCAGCATTTT. Its protein is CASSLDMADSNQPQHF.